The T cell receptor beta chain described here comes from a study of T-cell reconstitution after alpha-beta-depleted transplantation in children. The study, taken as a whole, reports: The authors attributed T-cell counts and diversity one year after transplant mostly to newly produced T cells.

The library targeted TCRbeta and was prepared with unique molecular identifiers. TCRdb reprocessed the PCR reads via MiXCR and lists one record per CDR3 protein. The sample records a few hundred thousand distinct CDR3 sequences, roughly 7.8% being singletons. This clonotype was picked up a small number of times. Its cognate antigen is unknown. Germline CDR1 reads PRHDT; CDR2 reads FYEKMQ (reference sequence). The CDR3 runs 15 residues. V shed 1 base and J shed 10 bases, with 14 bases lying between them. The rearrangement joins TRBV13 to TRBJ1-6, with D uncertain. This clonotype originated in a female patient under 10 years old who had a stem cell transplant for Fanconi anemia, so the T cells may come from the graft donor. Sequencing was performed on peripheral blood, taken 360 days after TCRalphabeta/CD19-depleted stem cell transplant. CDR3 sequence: CASSLEALAGSPLHF. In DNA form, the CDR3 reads TGTGCCAGCAGCTTAGAGGCTTTAGCCGGATCACCCCTCCACTTT.